The TCR beta chain described here comes from a study of CD8 T cells in ankylosing spondylitis. Points from the study as a whole: What seemed typical of ankylosing spondylitis blood was a TCR beta motif built from several highly homologous variants. There was reportedly significant enrichment of clones that were disease-linked in matched ankylosing spondylitis synovial fluid. A number of the motif variants had already been described in reactive arthritis synovial fluid and blood.

Quantitative 5'-RACE with molecular barcodes produced the TCR beta libraries. TCRdb called the 5' RACE reads again in MiXCR, with one record for every CDR3 protein. The data show about 360,000 distinct CDR3 sequences, 20% to 25% seen once. As to this clonotype: Its matching antigen is unknown.

CDR3 size: 14 residues. Trimming removed 5 bases from V and 3 bases from J, with 13 bases in between. This sequence joins TRBV12-3 or TRBV12-4 and TRBJ2-5; D may correspond to TRBD1 or TRBD2 (6 bases each). This TCR was sampled from a male donor with ankylosing spondylitis or in good health (not recorded which). Material for sequencing was blood, either unsorted or a sorted T cell fraction (not recorded which). The CDR3 sequence: CASSPWGAEETQYF. CDR3 DNA: TGTGCCAGCAGTCCATGGGGGGCGGAAGAGACCCAGTACTTC.